The present TCR beta chain was sequenced within a study of OX40 agonist ivuxolimab in advanced cancers. The assay was immunoSEQ multiplex PCR, and TCRdb's table has in-frame clones only and misses some. The repertoire holds 55,000 to 80,000 clones, with about 88% as singletons. The specimen comprised CD4+ or CD8+ T cells sorted from blood, sampled in a trial of the OX40 agonist ivuxolimab. The source of this sequence is an adult with an advanced solid tumor such as melanoma, head and neck, liver or kidney cancer.

The CDR3 bases are TGTGCCAGCAGTTTCTTAGACAGAGGGTACGAGCAGTACTTC. Translating it yields CASSFLDRGYEQYF. The gene calls are TRBV28 and TRBJ2-7, with D perhaps being TRBD1 or TRBD2 (5 bases each). The germline CDR1 and CDR2 sequences are MDHEN and SYDVKM. V shed 3 bases and J shed 4 bases, with 13 bases lying between them. This CDR3 has 14 residues.